This T cell receptor (beta chain) was documented in a study of response to subunit inactivated influenza vaccine. Regarding the study as a whole: Each seasonal flu vaccination may recruit only limited new T cells, authors suggested.

Concerning this clonotype: What it recognizes is unknown.

TCRdb reanalysed the RT-PCR reads using MiXCR and keeps one entry per CDR3 protein. This table holds 560,000 or so distinct CDR3 sequences, less than 10% found once. The CDR3 is made up of 11 amino acids. Germline trimming cut 5 bases from V and 14 bases from J; bases unmatched to any gene: 8. The chain carries TRBV12-3 or TRBV12-4 and TRBJ1-2, with 7 bases fitting TRBD1. This receptor was taken from a man aged 50 to 75 who received an inactivated influenza vaccine. The sample consisted of PBMCs from blood, taken roughly 24 months after vaccination. CDR3 region: CASSRQGPLTF. The CDR3 DNA follows: TGTGCCAGCAGTCGACAGGGACCTTTAACCTTC.